These T cell receptor beta chains were read from a single sample in a study of T cell repertoires in ileal Crohn's disease. Generated by immunoSEQ multiplex PCR, the TCRdb table keeps only in-frame clones and is missing some. Of under 7,500 clones detected, around 78% appear once; the ten largest clones hold around 29%. Sequenced: ileal tissue. All receptors derive from an adult with Crohn's disease. Both conserved end residues are part of each CDR3. D genes are given only for firm matches. A row's size may be missing; if present it is once, few, many or a size class.

d_call cdr3_length j_call v_call clone_size cdr3_nt cdr3_aa
. 14 TRBJ1-3 TRBV6-1 . TGTGCCAGCAGTGATCCGACCTCTGGAAACACCATATATTTT CASSDPTSGNTIYF
. 14 TRBJ2-7 TRBV5-4 . TGTGCCAGCAGCGGACGGACATCCACCCGCGAGCAGTACTTC CASSGRTSTREQYF
. 17 TRBJ1-4 TRBV9 . TGTGCCAGCAGCGCACCCCCTACCGGATGGAGTAATGAAAAACTGTTTTTT CASSAPPTGWSNEKLFF
TRBD1 13 TRBJ2-3 TRBV19 . TGTGCCAGTAGTAGAACGGACAGGGCTACGCAGTATTTT CASSRTDRATQYF
TRBD2 17 TRBJ2-1 TRBV7-9 . TGTGCCAGCAGCTTATACTTAGCGGGGGGGCCCTACAATGAGCAGTTCTTC CASSLYLAGGPYNEQFF
. 16 TRBJ1-1 TRBV5-5 . TGTGCCAGCAGCTTGTTGGAAGGGACGGTGAACACTGAAGCTTTCTTT CASSLLEGTVNTEAFF
. 15 TRBJ2-3 TRBV27 . TGTGCCAGCAGTGGGGACTCATCCCTTAGGGATACGCAGTATTTT CASSGDSSLRDTQYF
. 12 TRBJ2-1 TRBV5-1 . TGCGCCAGCTCCTATGTTGGGAATGAGCAGTTCTTC CASSYVGNEQFF
TRBD2 14 TRBJ2-5 TRBV7-9 . TGTGCCAGCAGTTCAGCGGGGGGTAGTGAGACCCAGTACTTC CASSSAGGSETQYF
. 13 TRBJ1-1 TRBV6-5 few TGTGCCAGCAGGACAGATCCGAACACTGAAGCTTTCTTT CASRTDPNTEAFF
TRBD2 17 TRBJ2-3 TRBV5-4 . TGTGCCAGCAGCTTGGGAGCAGCGGGGCGGAGCACAGATACGCAGTATTTT CASSLGAAGRSTDTQYF
. 13 TRBJ1-1 TRBV19 . TGTGCCAGTAGTACCACAGGGCCCACTGAAGCTTTCTTT CASSTTGPTEAFF
TRBD2 15 TRBJ2-3 TRBV7-9 . TGTGCCAGCGGACCGGGACTAGCTAGCACAGATACGCAGTATTTT CASGPGLASTDTQYF
TRBD1 14 TRBJ1-1 TRBV29-1 . TGCAGCGCCCTAAGACAGGGAGTCGGCACTGAAGCTTTCTTT CSALRQGVGTEAFF
. 16 TRBJ1-2 TRBV6-5 . TGTGCCAGCAGTTACTCTGGAGGAATTGGGGTTTATGGCTACACCTTC CASSYSGGIGVYGYTF
TRBD1 14 TRBJ2-7 TRBV5-6 . TGTGCCAGCAGCTTGGGACAGGGCGGCTACGAGCAGTACTTC CASSLGQGGYEQYF
. 14 TRBJ2-2 TRBV11-3 . TGTGCCAGCAGCTCTAACAGGGCCACCGGGGAGCTGTTTTTT CASSSNRATGELFF
TRBD2 15 TRBJ2-3 TRBV6-4 . TGTGCCAGCAGTGAGACTAGCGGGGGCACAGATACGCAGTATTTT CASSETSGGTDTQYF
. 11 TRBJ1-1 TRBV2 . TGTGCCGGAGGAAGGGACACTGAAGCTTTCTTT CAGGRDTEAFF
. 11 TRBJ2-3 TRBV7-8 . TGTGCCAGCAGCTTAAGGGATACGCAGTATTTT CASSLRDTQYF
. 16 TRBJ2-3 TRBV28 . TGTGCCAGCAGTTTACCCAGCGGCCTGAGCACAGATACGCAGTATTTT CASSLPSGLSTDTQYF
. 13 TRBJ2-1 TRBV14 few TGTGCCAGCAGCAGGACTATCAACAATGAGCAGTTCTTC CASSRTINNEQFF
TRBD2 16 TRBJ2-2 TRBV4-1 . TGCGCCAGCAGCCGTGGACTAGCGGGAAACACCGGGGAGCTGTTTTTT CASSRGLAGNTGELFF
. 13 TRBJ1-1 TRBV28 few TGTGCCAGCAGGGGGACCCTGAACACTGAAGCTTTCTTT CASRGTLNTEAFF
. 16 TRBJ2-7 TRBV27 . TGTGCCAGCAGTTTATCGCGTGGGACGGTAAACTACGAGCAGTACTTC CASSLSRGTVNYEQYF
. 18 TRBJ1-5 TRBV21-1 . TGTGCCAGCAGCAAAGTCCCCTTTCGATGTCTAGGCAATCAGCCCCAGCATTTT CASSKVPFRCLGNQPQHF
. 11 TRBJ1-4 TRBV7-9 . TGTGCCAGCAGCAAAAATGAAAACCTGTTTTTT CASSKNENLFF